This TCR beta chain was sequenced during a study of response to subunit inactivated influenza vaccine. The CDR3 has 15 amino acids. Germline CDR1 reads SGHRS; CDR2 reads YFSETQ. V was cut by 0 bases and J by 0 bases, with 7 bases left in between. TCRdb used MiXCR to reprocess the RT-PCR reads, holding one entry per CDR3 protein. The sample records 500,000 to 600,000 distinct CDR3 sequences, about 10% being singletons. Separately, the same data were catalogued under a study of T cells expressing NK-cell markers. This second study notes: Libraries used 5'RACE template switching adding universal primer site and UMIs.

The V gene is TRBV5-1, the J gene TRBJ2-1; unclear D gene. The sample in question was PBMCs from blood, obtained on the day of vaccination. This TCR was recovered from a man aged 50-59 years who received an inactivated influenza vaccine. This chain's CDR3 is CASSLELSSYNEQFF. CDR3 DNA: TGCGCCAGCAGCTTGGAACTGAGCTCCTACAATGAGCAGTTCTTC.